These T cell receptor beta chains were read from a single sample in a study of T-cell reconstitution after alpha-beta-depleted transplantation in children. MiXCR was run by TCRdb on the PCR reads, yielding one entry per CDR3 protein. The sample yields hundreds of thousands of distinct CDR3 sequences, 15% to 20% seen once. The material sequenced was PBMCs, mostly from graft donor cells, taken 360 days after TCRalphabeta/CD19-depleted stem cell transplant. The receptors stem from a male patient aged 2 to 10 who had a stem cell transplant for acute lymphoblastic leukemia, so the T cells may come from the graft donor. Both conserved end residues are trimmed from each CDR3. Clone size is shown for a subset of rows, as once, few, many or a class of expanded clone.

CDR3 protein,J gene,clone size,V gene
ASSQERVTEAF,TRBJ1-1,many,TRBV4-3
SVDVTGQNTEAF,TRBJ1-1,-,TRBV29-1
AIGQGRISYEQY,TRBJ2-7,-,TRBV2
SATDRNRGKNIQY,TRBJ2-4,-,TRBV20-1
SDVLRLAGGTDTQY,TRBJ2-3,few,TRBV29-1
ASRPPGQFYGYT,TRBJ1-2,-,TRBV6-2/TRBV6-3
ASSLGTAYQETQY,TRBJ2-5,few,TRBV7-8
ASSESRLYQETQY,TRBJ2-5,-,TRBV25-1
ASSAIAGVGGTGELF,TRBJ2-2,-,TRBV7-3
ASGTHNEQF,TRBJ2-1,few,TRBV2
ASSEDRGINEQY,TRBJ2-7,-,TRBV11-2
ASSSVPNNEQF,TRBJ2-1,once,TRBV6-2/TRBV6-3
ASSYQGITGSNEQF,TRBJ2-1,-,TRBV6-2/TRBV6-3
SAKRERSYNEQF,TRBJ2-1,-,TRBV20-1
ASSLKGGRITYEQY,TRBJ2-7,few,TRBV12-3/TRBV12-4
ASSSRPYSNQPQH,TRBJ1-5,few,TRBV6-5
ASSLWVVPSGANVLT,TRBJ2-6,-,TRBV12-3/TRBV12-4
ASGPRPNTEAF,TRBJ1-1,-,TRBV12-5
ASSHRRRALSYNEQF,TRBJ2-1,few,TRBV3-1
AIRGRGSYEQY,TRBJ2-7,-,TRBV10-3
ASSFAGGGSYEQY,TRBJ2-7,-,TRBV5-1
ASDRGREQY,TRBJ2-7,few,TRBV28
ASSFRPGYYGYT,TRBJ1-2,few,TRBV12-3/TRBV12-4
ASTLTVLGSNEQF,TRBJ2-1,few,TRBV12-3/TRBV12-4
ASSQTRLYTDTQY,TRBJ2-3,-,TRBV27
ASSLRGNEQY,TRBJ2-7,-,TRBV13